This TCR beta chain originates from a study of shared clonotypes between healthy human individuals. Study at large: The study used three CD4 naive, three CD4 memory, two CD8 naive and one CD8 memory plate per donor.

Profiling relied on immunoSEQ multiplex PCR, and the TCRdb table lists in-frame clones only, not all of them. The sample lists approximately 320,000 clones; approximately 79% were seen once. Healthy and HIV-negative, the adult donors had no recent acute infections or vaccinations. A single count supports this clone. Sequencing was performed on memory CD4+ T cells sorted from blood. Subset here: CD45RA-negative fraction. The TCR sequence derives from a man aged 25-45 years in good health.

CDR3 in amino acids: CASSSKDRVSYEQYF. The CDR3 coding sequence is TGTGCCAGCAGTTCCAAGGACAGGGTCTCCTACGAGCAGTACTTC. The rearrangement links TRBV5-4 to TRBJ2-7; 8 nucleotides align to TRBD1. This CDR3 has 15 amino acids. The ends lost 5 bases at V and 0 bases at J; junction bases unmatched: 7. Germline V gene lookup returns CDR1 SGHNT and CDR2 YYREEE (reference sequence). Full variable domain (remainder filled in from reference TRBV5-4 and TRBJ2-7): ETGVTQSPTHLIKTRGQQVTLRCSSQSGHNTVSWYQQALGQGPQFIFQYYREEENGRGNFPPRFSGLQFPNYSSELNVNALELDDSALYLCASSSKDRVSYEQYFGPGTRLTVT.